Reported below is one TCR beta chain. Its target is unknown. Through Arm-PCR of CDR3 regions and iRepertoire HTBI primers, TCR beta libraries were built. Via MiXCR, TCRdb re-called the multiplex PCR reads, giving one row per CDR3 protein. This table has 350,000 to 450,000 distinct CDR3 sequences, more than 20% appearing once. The time point denotes: persistent/refractory GD, antithyroid drugs over 5 years with positive TRAb. Construction of the TCR library relied on RNA isolated from PBMCs. The CDR3 spans 12 residues. From germline, CDR1 is DFQATT and CDR2 SNEGSKA (reference sequence). V lost 3 bases to trimming and J lost 14 bases, with 14 bases between them. The sample comes from a study of regulatory T cells in long-lasting Graves disease. Study overall: More than 5 years of antithyroid drugs with positive TSH receptor antibodies defined persistent Graves' disease. Findings of the study overall: Owing to a sample size that was small, accuracy may have been reduced. Clonotypes that were public and shared totalled fewer than 3,500 in persistent patients versus roughly 1,000 in new patients. Graves' patients with persistent disease showed TCR diversity lower than patients newly diagnosed.

The source was peripheral blood mononuclear cells (PBMCs), collected when the disease was refractory, from a patient treated with antithyroid drugs. This receptor was obtained from a female donor with Graves disease. The chain links TRBV20-1 to TRBJ1-6; D possibly corresponds to TRBD1 (5 bases). The CDR3 DNA follows: TGCAGTGCTAGCCAGGGTTTGGGGGCCCTCCACTTT. Translating it yields CSASQGLGALHF.